These 21 T cell receptor beta chains originate from one sample sequenced in a study of Graves' ophthalmopathy and Graves' hyperthyroidism. From RNA, the CDR3 regions of TCR beta chains were amplified and sequenced. An opening RT-PCR round employed HTBI primers and preceded a second-round multiplex PCR. One entry per CDR3 protein results from TCRdb running MiXCR on the multiplex PCR reads. The sample includes under 400,000 distinct CDR3 sequences, roughly 15% of them seen just once. Sequencing was done on a sample of peripheral blood. All receptors come from an adult man with Graves' ophthalmopathy.

Only one count was recorded for this clonotype. The chain links TRBV15 to TRBJ1-6; D call uncertain. This CDR3 has 14 residues. V lost 2 bases and J lost 8, with 10 bases in between. Germline V gene lookup returns CDR1 LNHNV and CDR2 YYDKDF (reference sequence). CDR3 nucleotides: TGTGCCACCAGCAGACCGGACCGAGATTCACCCCTCCACTTT. This translates into CATSRPDRDSPLHF.

This clonotype has at least ten counts. This chain joins TRBV5-6 and TRBJ1-6; no clear D gene. In germline, CDR1 is SGHDT, CDR2 YYEEEE. The CDR3 has 16 residues. The V gene lost 1 base and the J gene lost 8 bases, with 16 bases spanning the gap. The CDR3 sequence: CASSLSRGREYSPLHF. CDR3 bases: TGTGCCAGCAGCTTGTCGCGGGGAAGGGAATATTCACCCCTCCACTTT.

This clonotype showed up many times. J is TRBJ1-3 and V is TRBV27; D ambiguous. The CDR3 totals 13 residues. Trimming took 6 bases from V and 2 from J, leaving 8 bases between them. CDR1 is MNHEY, CDR2 SMNVEV, per germline (reference sequence). Here the CDR3 DNA reads TGTGCCAGCAGCCCCAGAGCTGGAAACACCATATATTTT. As protein: CASSPRAGNTIYF.

As for this clonotype: The junction shows a germline mismatch at one end, possibly a read error. V usage is TRBV6-2 or TRBV6-3 and J usage is TRBJ2-7; possibly TRBD1 for D (7 bases). This CDR3 spans 14 amino acids. Germline V gene lookup returns CDR1 MNHEY and CDR2 SVGEGT. CDR3 loop: CASSDKGATGEQSF. In nucleotides, the CDR3 is TGTGCCAGCAGTGACAAGGGGGCAACGGGAGAGCAGTCCTTC.

There are many counts of this clonotype. The rearrangement uses TRBV12-3 or TRBV12-4 and TRBJ1-2; 10 bases fit TRBD1. The CDR3 consists of 19 residues. The V segment lost 4 bases and the J segment 2 bases; nucleotides outside the gene matches: 16. CDR3 region: CASSSPEDPTGGRNYGYTF. The CDR3 DNA reads TGTGCCAGCAGTTCCCCGGAAGACCCGACAGGGGGCCGAAACTATGGCTACACCTTC.

V and J are TRBV6-1 and TRBJ1-2; D possibly corresponds to TRBD1 (5 bases). The CDR3 is 14 residues long. V dropped 6 bases and J dropped 2 bases, with 13 bases sitting between them. In germline, CDR1 is MNHNS, CDR2 SASEGT. The CDR3 sequence: CASRPGSTNYGYTF. The DNA for the CDR3 is TGTGCCAGCAGACCAGGGAGTACGAACTATGGCTACACCTTC.

This clonotype was detected ten times or more. The rearrangement links TRBV6-2 or TRBV6-3 to TRBJ1-1; D gene unclear. V was trimmed by 7 bases and J by 6 bases, leaving 9 bases between them. Germline lookup yields CDR1 MNHEY and CDR2 SVGEGT. CDR3 length equals 11 residues. DNA for the CDR3: TGTGCCAGCACGGACCTCGCTGAAGCTTTCTTT. Encoded protein: CASTDLAEAFF.

This clonotype was found many times. The genes are TRBV9 and TRBJ2-5; 9 bases are a match to TRBD2. The junction had 8 bases not matched to a gene; V was cut back by 0 bases and J by 5 bases. The length of the CDR3 is 16 residues. Looked up from germline, CDR1 is SGDLS and CDR2 is YYNGEE. The CDR3 reads CASSVAPGLASETQYF. The CDR3 region has the DNA TGTGCCAGCAGCGTAGCTCCGGGACTAGCTTCTGAGACCCAGTACTTC. The full variable domain, rest sourced from reference TRBV9 and TRBJ2-5, is DSGVTQTPKHLITATGQRVTLRCSPRSGDLSVYWYQQSLDQGLQFLIQYYNGEERAKGNILERFSAQQFPDLHSELNLSSLELGDSALYFCASSVAPGLASETQYFGPGTRLLVL.

In its sample, this clonotype was seen many times. The chain combines TRBV19 with TRBJ1-2; D not resolved. The V gene's germline CDR1 is LNHDA and CDR2 SQIVND (reference sequence). The CDR3 length is 14 residues. Trimming took off 5 bases at V and 6 bases at J, with 16 bases between the two ends. The CDR3 is CASSPGPDSNGYTF. CDR3 in DNA: TGTGCCAGTAGTCCTGGACCAGATTCGAATGGCTACACCTTC.

This clonotype came up many times. This chain connects TRBV30 to TRBJ1-1; 9 bases are a match to TRBD1. V lost 2 bases and J lost 3; bases outside the gene matches: 4. There are 14 residues in the CDR3. From germline, CDR1 is GTSNPN and CDR2 SVGIG (reference sequence). The CDR3: CAWSTGQGYTEAFF. CDR3 bases: TGTGCCTGGAGTACAGGACAGGGGTACACTGAAGCTTTCTTT.

This clonotype occurred many times. The chain is built from TRBV20-1 and TRBJ2-7; 8 bases are a match to TRBD1. Germline V gene sequence: CDR1 DFQATT, CDR2 SNEGSKA (reference sequence). The V segment lost 5 bases and the J segment 2 bases; nucleotides outside the gene matches: 8. The CDR3 loop spans 14 amino acids. The CDR3 sequence is CSADRDRWTYEQYF. The DNA for the CDR3 is TGCAGTGCTGACCGGGACAGGTGGACCTACGAGCAGTACTTC.

This clonotype was found many times. V gene TRBV7-2 combines with J gene TRBJ2-5; D unclear. With 1 base removed from V and 8 bases from J, the gap between germline ends came to 8 bases. This CDR3 is built from 12 residues. The V gene's germline CDR1 is SGHTA and CDR2 FQGNSA. The CDR3 reads CASSLGVTTQYF. The CDR3 DNA reads as TGTGCCAGCAGCTTAGGGGTGACCACCCAGTACTTC. The whole variable domain, filled in from reference TRBV7-2 and TRBJ2-5, reads GAGVSQSPSNKVTEKGKDVELRCDPISGHTALYWYRQSLGQGLEFLIYFQGNSAPDKSGLPSDRFSAERTGGSVSTLTIQRTQQEDSAVYLCASSLGVTTQYFGPGTRLLVL.

The rearrangement uses TRBV6-2 or TRBV6-3 and TRBJ1-2; 7 positions match TRBD1. V gave up 10 bases and J gave up 7 bases; unmatched junction bases: 12. The CDR3 consists of 13 residues. Germline lookup yields CDR1 MNHEY and CDR2 SVGEGT. The CDR3 DNA sequence: TGTGCCACCGGAGACAGGGAGGACCCTGGCTACACCTTC. This sequence encodes CATGDREDPGYTF.

This clonotype was counted at least ten times. The CDR3 region is CASRPTGTNTEAFF. CDR3 in DNA: TGTGCCAGCAGACCGACAGGGACGAACACTGAAGCTTTCTTT. The chain links TRBV2 to TRBJ1-1; TRBD1 matches at 7 bases. V gave up 6 bases and J gave up 1 base; unmatched junction bases: 5. Germline-derived CDR1 and CDR2 are SNHLY and FYNNEI. This CDR3 has 14 amino acids.

This chain joins TRBV13 and TRBJ2-5, with 8 bases matching TRBD2. Trimming took 4 bases from V and 2 from J; bases not matched to a gene: 12. CDR1 is PRHDT, CDR2 FYEKMQ, per germline (reference sequence). The CDR3 extends over 17 amino acids. CDR3 DNA: TGTGCCAGCAGCTCCCTCGGGGTAGCGGGAAGTCAAGAGACCCAGTACTTC. Translated: CASSSLGVAGSQETQYF. Full variable domain (rest looked up from reference TRBV13 and TRBJ2-5): AAGVIQSPRHLIKEKRETATLKCYPIPRHDTVYWYQQGPGQDPQFLISFYEKMQSDKGSIPDRFSAQQFSDYHSELNMSSLELGDSALYFCASSSLGVAGSQETQYFGPGTRLLVL.

As to this clonotype: This could be a read error, since a much larger clone is one nucleotide away. The chain has TRBV5-6 and TRBJ1-5; TRBD1 is a possible D gene (5 bases). This CDR3 spans 15 amino acids. Germline assignment: CDR1 SGHDT and CDR2 YYEEEE. The CDR3 loop reads CVSSLGVGRNQPQHF. The CDR3 coding sequence is TGTGTCAGCAGCTTGGGGGTAGGAAGAAACCAGCCCCAGCATTTT.

This clonotype has ten or more counts. The chain employs TRBV2 and TRBJ2-2; 8 nucleotides align to TRBD2. The germline CDR1 and CDR2 sequences are SNHLY and FYNNEI. The CDR3 length is 15 residues. V trimming: 6 bases; J trimming: 2 bases; junction bases outside the gene matches: 5. The CDR3 coding sequence is TGTGCCAGCAGCCTTAGCGGGACAAACACCGGGGAGCTGTTTTTT. Translation: CASSLSGTNTGELFF.

This clonotype occurred many times. CDR3: CASSFFGQGPTGELFF. Written as DNA, the CDR3 is TGCGCCAGCAGCTTCTTTGGACAGGGGCCCACCGGGGAGCTGTTTTTT. V gene TRBV5-1 combines with J gene TRBJ2-2; 9 nucleotides agree with TRBD1. V was clipped by 2 bases and J by 4 bases; unmatched bases: 6. In germline, CDR1 is SGHRS, CDR2 YFSETQ. CDR3 length: 16 amino acids.

This clonotype was detected ten times or more. The chain recombines TRBV6-5 with TRBJ1-1; D gene unclear. The ends were cut back, 0 bases at V and 5 bases at J, with 7 bases in the middle. The CDR3 loop spans 13 amino acids. Looked up from germline, CDR1 is MNHEY and CDR2 is SVGAGI. The CDR3 loop reads CASSYSGYTEAFF. DNA for the CDR3: TGTGCCAGCAGTTACTCTGGGTATACTGAAGCTTTCTTT.

This clonotype was observed at least ten times. The V gene is TRBV29-1, the J gene TRBJ1-1; D ambiguous. CDR1 is SQVTM and CDR2 is ANQGSEA in the germline V gene. With 5 bases removed from V and 0 bases from J, the gap between germline ends came to 13 bases. This CDR3 contains 14 residues. CDR3 nucleotides: TGCAGCGTTACAAGGCCTGTTCTGAACACTGAAGCTTTCTTT. Translation: CSVTRPVLNTEAFF.

This chain uses TRBV11-2 with TRBJ2-2; tentative D call: TRBD2 (5 bases). V dropped 5 bases and J dropped 8 bases, with 21 bases sitting between them. The CDR3 has 16 amino acids. Germline lookup yields CDR1 SGHAT and CDR2 FQNNGV. The CDR3 sequence is CASSPNPGKRIGELFF. CDR3 bases: TGTGCCAGCAGCCCTAATCCCGGGAAACGAATAGGGGAGCTGTTTTTT.